One sample yielded the 11 T cell receptor beta chains listed below, sequenced in a study of tumor and adjacent non-tumor tissue in lung cancer. The library came from three nested PCR rounds adapted from ARM-PCR protocols. A single record per CDR3 protein comes from TCRdb applying MiXCR to the multiplex PCR reads. The data hold around 71,000 distinct CDR3 sequences, with around 77% observed a single time. RNA was extracted from bulk tissue without any cell sorting. The specimen was lung tumor tissue. The receptors stem from a woman between 40 and 55 years old with non-small cell lung cancer.

As to this clonotype: One end of the junction varies from germline; a read error may be responsible. This sequence joins TRBV6-2 or TRBV6-3 and TRBJ2-1; 7 bases line up with TRBD2. The CDR3 length is 14 residues. Per the germline V gene, CDR1 is MNHEY and CDR2 is SVGEGT. The CDR3 DNA is TGTGCCAGCATCTCGATGCGGGAGCGAAATGAACAGTTCTTC. This codes for CASISMRERNEQFF.

To note about this clonotype: This likely comes from a read error, as the CDR3 has no conserved phenylalanine or tryptophan at its end. The DNA is left out, because the CDR3 cannot be placed on it with certainty; the CDR3 is given as TCRdb lists it. V gene TRBV11-2 combines with J gene TRBJ2-1; the listed D gene, TRBD1, was not tested against the DNA. From its first to its last residue, the CDR3 has 14 amino acids. Per germline, CDR1 SGHAT and CDR2 FQNNGV. This CDR3 is CASSPRTGYNEQSS.

The chain couples TRBV2 to TRBJ1-5; 9 nucleotides match TRBD1. With 10 bases clipped from V and 4 bases from J, the junction kept 5 bases outside the gene matches. Germline assignment: CDR1 SNHLY and CDR2 FYNNEI. This CDR3 spans 13 amino acids. The CDR3 bases are TGTGCCACGACACAGGGGGCGAATCAGCCCCAGCATTTT. It encodes CATTQGANQPQHF.

This rearrangement joins TRBV6-5 to TRBJ2-1; 11 nucleotides align to TRBD1. Germline V lookup: CDR1 MNHEY, CDR2 SVGAGI. This CDR3 is 13 amino acids long. The CDR3, as DNA: TGTGTCAACAGTTTGGGACAGGGGGACTACCAGTTCTTC. This codes for CVNSLGQGDYQFF.

Worth noting for this clonotype: It is likely a read error, because the conserved phenylalanine at the end of the CDR3 is missing. The chain joins TRBV12-3 or TRBV12-4 to TRBJ1-1; D is ambiguous. The CDR3 sequence is 13 residues long. The CDR3 DNA sequence: TGTGCAAGCACTTTAGGTCCACCAGGCGAAGCTTTCCTT. Translated: CASTLGPPGEAFL.

This clonotype has just a few counts. A much more abundant neighbour one base away suggests this may be a read error. V usage is TRBV4-1 and J usage is TRBJ2-5, with 8 nucleotides matching TRBD2. Germline CDR1 and CDR2: MGHRA and YSYEKL. This CDR3 has 15 amino acids. CDR3 nucleotide sequence: TGCGCCAGCAGGCGGACGGGGGGGGACCAAGATACCCAGTACTTC. Its translation is CASRRTGGDQDTQYF.

Note on this clonotype: The junction differs from germline at one of its ends, possibly a read error. The J gene is TRBJ1-2, the V gene TRBV6-5, with unresolved D. The germline gives CDR1 MNHEY, CDR2 SVGAGI. The CDR3 has 14 amino acids. The CDR3 reads CASSAAGRGYGYIF. In nucleotides, the CDR3 is TGTGCCAGTAGTGCCGCGGGGAGAGGCTATGGCTACATCTTC.

This sequence joins TRBV4-1 and TRBJ1-2; possible D gene TRBD1, 6 bases. Looked up from germline, CDR1 is MGHRA and CDR2 is YSYEKL. The CDR3 spans 15 residues. The CDR3 DNA reads as TGCACCGGCAGCCAAGACCAGGGGAGAAACTATGGCTACACCTTC. It is translated as CTGSQDQGRNYGYTF.

Remarks on this clonotype: This may come from a read error, since a much larger clone is one base off. J is TRBJ1-4 and V is TRBV28; 9 bases line up with TRBD1. The CDR3 is made up of 13 amino acids. Germline values: CDR1 MDHEN, CDR2 SYDVKM. CDR3 protein: CTSRPGTGFRLFF. CDR3 nucleotide sequence: TGTACCAGCAGACCCGGGACAGGGTTCAGACTGTTTTTT.

On this clonotype: Germline is not matched at one junction end, which may reflect a read error. V usage is TRBV6-1 and J usage is TRBJ1-2; D not resolved. The CDR3 has 13 residues. CDR1 is MNHNS, CDR2 SASEGT, per germline. CDR3 protein: CASGAVDNSGYTF. CDR3 bases: TGTGCCAGCGGTGCCGTCGATAACTCTGGCTACACCTTC.

Regarding this clonotype: A read error may produce the germline difference seen at one junction end. The chain has TRBV6-1 and TRBJ2-3; the D is unclear. The germline V gene encodes CDR1 MNHNS and CDR2 SASEGT. This CDR3 is built from 14 residues. The CDR3 DNA follows: TGTGCCGGCAGTGAAGGGCCGGGTATAGATGCGCAGTATTTT. It yields the protein CAGSEGPGIDAQYF.